This T cell receptor beta chain was captured by sequencing in a study of T cell changes during pregnancy in multiple sclerosis. Method: immunoSEQ multiplex PCR; TCRdb's copy keeps in-frame clones and lacks some. The data show roughly 50,000 clones, 85% to 95% seen once. Trimming at V came to 2 bases and at J to 3 bases, leaving 0 bases not matched to a gene. Germline V gives CDR1 WSHSY, CDR2 SAAADI. The CDR3 runs 13 residues. The input for sequencing was CD4+ T cells from peripheral blood mononuclear cells, taken in the third trimester of pregnancy. This sequence originates from a female donor with multiple sclerosis, enrolled in a pregnancy study. The V and J genes are TRBV10-2 and TRBJ1-2; 7 bases line up with TRBD1. CDR3 nucleotides: TGCGCCAGCAGTGAGGACAGGGACTATGGCTACACCTTC. Translation gives CASSEDRDYGYTF.